These 8 T cell receptor beta chains came from one sample sequenced in a study of cytomegalovirus exposure and HLA in healthy donors. The primer mix had 60 Vbeta and 13 Jbeta primers. TCRdb's table, derived via immunoSEQ multiplex PCR, lists solely in-frame clones and lacks some. The table has around 150,000 clones, approximately 78% seen once. Input material: PBMCs. These receptor sequences come from a woman aged 18-29 years in good health and CMV-seronegative.

The CDR3 reads CASRLAGGRGSGANVLTF. In DNA, the CDR3 is TGTGCCAGCAGGCTAGCGGGAGGCCGGGGCTCTGGGGCCAACGTCCTGACTTTC. V and J are TRBV27 and TRBJ2-6; 11 positions agree with TRBD2. The CDR3 is made up of 18 amino acids. Germline V lookup: CDR1 MNHEY, CDR2 SMNVEV (reference sequence). V trimming: 6 bases; J trimming: 0 bases; junction bases outside the gene matches: 7.

The chain is built from TRBV5-8 and TRBJ1-5; D perhaps matches TRBD1 (6 bases). CDR3 length: 16 amino acids. The V gene lost 0 bases and the J gene lost 5 bases, with 15 bases spanning the gap. From germline, CDR1 is SGHTS and CDR2 YDEGEE. In DNA form, the CDR3 reads TGTGCCAGCAGCTTGGTAGTTGGGACATCCTATCAGCCCCAGCATTTT. Protein sequence: CASSLVVGTSYQPQHF.

The genes are TRBV6-1 and TRBJ1-2; tentatively, D is TRBD1 (5 bases). The CDR3 runs to 14 residues. Germline-derived CDR1 and CDR2 are MNHNS and SASEGT. V lost 4 bases, J lost 9 bases, and 18 bases lay in between. The CDR3 bases are TGTGCCAGCAGTGCCTTAAGAGGCGGGGGACGCTACACCTTC. Translating gives CASSALRGGGRYTF.

The V and J genes are TRBV15 and TRBJ1-1; 9 bases line up with TRBD1. Germline trimming cut 3 bases from V and 6 bases from J; bases unmatched to any gene: 5. CDR3 size: 14 residues. Germline lookup yields CDR1 LNHNV and CDR2 YYDKDF (reference sequence). In DNA form, the CDR3 reads TGTGCCACCAGCAGGGACAGGGGAATGGCTGAAGCTTTCTTT. This encodes CATSRDRGMAEAFF.

V usage is TRBV5-5 and J usage is TRBJ1-6; tentative D call: TRBD1 (5 bases). The CDR3 consists of 16 residues. V was clipped by 0 bases and J by 9 bases, with 16 bases between them. Germline CDR1 reads SGHKS; CDR2 reads YYEKEE (reference sequence). CDR3 nucleotides: TGTGCCAGCAGCTTGGGTCTGGGGACGGGGGGTTCACCCCTCCACTTT. Its translation is CASSLGLGTGGSPLHF.

The chain carries TRBV5-1 and TRBJ2-7, with D perhaps TRBD2 (8 bases). The V end was cut by 3 bases, the J end by 5 bases, with 18 bases between. CDR1 is SGHRS, CDR2 YFSETQ, per germline. The CDR3 totals 15 residues. CDR3 sequence (DNA): TGCGCCAGCAGCTCGGGAGGGGGCGGACTCAACGAGCAGTACTTC. Encoded protein: CASSSGGGGLNEQYF.

CDR3 coding DNA: TGTGCCAGCAGTTTCGCAGGGGGCAATCAGCCCCAGCATTTT. Its protein product is CASSFAGGNQPQHF. This chain joins TRBV28 and TRBJ1-5; possibly TRBD1 for D (6 bases). The V gene's germline CDR1 is MDHEN and CDR2 SYDVKM. The CDR3 is made up of 14 amino acids. V was pared by 3 bases and J by 2 bases, with 8 bases between.

Of note for this clone: One end of the junction is discordant with germline, which a read error may explain. The chain couples TRBV6-1 to TRBJ2-7; the match to TRBD1 covers 8 bases. Germline V lookup: CDR1 MNHNS, CDR2 SASEGT. The CDR3 totals 12 residues. The CDR3, as DNA: TGTGCCAGCAGTGAAGCCCAACGGGACAGGAGCTTC. Translating gives CASSEAQRDRSF.